The 3 T cell receptor beta chains reported below all come from one sample, sequenced in a study of T cell responses to AZD1222 COVID-19 vaccine. Method: immunoSEQ multiplex PCR; TCRdb's copy keeps in-frame clones and lacks some. Of about 110,000 clones detected, around 88% appear once; the ten largest clones hold less than 6.5%. Sequencing was performed on peripheral blood, taken 28 days after the second AZD1222 dose. These receptors were taken from an adult who received the AZD1222 COVID-19 vaccine.

The gene calls are TRBV11-2 and TRBJ1-4; TRBD1 is a possible D gene (5 bases). This CDR3 spans 15 amino acids. Germline loops: CDR1 SGHAT, CDR2 FQNNGV. Trimming shortened V by 5 bases and J by 3 bases, and 13 bases separated the two germline ends. The CDR3 spells CASSTQGQANEKLFF. CDR3 coding DNA: TGTGCCAGCAGCACCCAGGGTCAAGCTAATGAAAAACTGTTTTTT.

The V call is TRBV2, the J call TRBJ1-4, with 8 bases lining up with TRBD1. Germline V lookup: CDR1 SNHLY, CDR2 FYNNEI. The length of the CDR3 is 14 residues. The V and J ends lost 6 bases and 8 bases, in that order; junction bases with no gene match: 8. As DNA, the CDR3 is TGTGCCAGCAGAACGACAGGGGTAGGAGAAAAACTGTTTTTT. Translating it yields CASRTTGVGEKLFF.

The chain has TRBV2 and TRBJ1-5; possible D gene TRBD1, 5 bases. This CDR3 is 14 amino acids long. V was shortened by 2 bases and J by 4 bases, with 9 bases between the two germline ends. Germline V lookup: CDR1 SNHLY, CDR2 FYNNEI. CDR3 region: CASSEYGGNQPQHF. CDR3 sequence (DNA): TGTGCCAGCAGTGAATACGGGGGGAATCAGCCCCAGCATTTT.